Shown below are 2 T cell receptor beta chains from a single sample sequenced in a study of pediatric ulcerative colitis. Sequencing used immunoSEQ multiplex PCR; TCRdb keeps in-frame clones, though not all of them. This table has 55,000 to 65,000 clones, about three quarters appearing once. The sequenced sample was blood. These receptors were collected from a boy under 18 with moderate ulcerative colitis.

The chain employs TRBV30 and TRBJ2-7, with D tentatively TRBD1 (6 bases). The V gene lost 4 bases and the J gene lost 5 bases, with 15 bases spanning the gap. This CDR3 is 13 amino acids long. Germline-derived CDR1 and CDR2 are GTSNPN and SVGIG (reference sequence). CDR3 DNA: TGTGCCTGGAATACGGACAGTACTGACGAGCAGTACTTC. Encoded protein: CAWNTDSTDEQYF.

V is TRBV7-2 and J is TRBJ2-5, with D possibly TRBD1 on 6 matching bases. CDR3 size: 14 residues. Germline values: CDR1 SGHTA, CDR2 FQGNSA. Trimming pared 5 bases from V and 5 bases from J, leaving 15 bases between. The CDR3 nucleotides read TGTGCCAGCAGCCTTGTGGGGGCCGGGGAGACCCAGTACTTC. This gives the protein CASSLVGAGETQYF.